This entry concerns a single T cell receptor beta chain. The data originate from a study of OX40 agonist ivuxolimab in advanced cancers. Looking at the study overall: An agonistic anti-OX40 (CD134) antibody, ivuxolimab, was used to treat the patients.

Profiling relied on immunoSEQ multiplex PCR, and the TCRdb table lists in-frame clones only, not all of them. The sample shows over 45,000 clones, 70% to 80% of them seen only once. Germline trimming cut 1 base from V and 4 bases from J; bases unmatched to any gene: 8. The CDR3 loop spans 15 amino acids. Germline V gene data show CDR1 as GTSNPN and CDR2 as SVGIG (reference sequence). The specimen comprised CD4+ or CD8+ T cells sorted from blood, sampled in a trial of the OX40 agonist ivuxolimab. The receptor's source is an adult with an advanced solid tumor such as melanoma, head and neck, liver or kidney cancer. The rearrangement uses TRBV30 and TRBJ2-3, with 7 bases that match TRBD2. CDR3 bases: TGTGCCTGGAGTGCGGGGGAGGGCCCCTCAGATACGCAGTATTTT. This codes for CAWSAGEGPSDTQYF.